This record concerns one TCR beta chain sequence. Antigen unknown. These data are taken from a study of OX40 agonist ivuxolimab in advanced cancers. Overall study context: Of mixed ages from about 23 to 85 and averaging roughly 66 years, the group was about 86% male.

Only in-frame clones appear in the TCRdb table, and some are missing; sequencing was by immunoSEQ multiplex PCR. The repertoire holds 76,000 or so clones, with 85% as singletons. Germline loops: CDR1 SGHNT, CDR2 YYREEE (reference sequence). V dropped 4 bases and J dropped 5 bases, with 15 bases sitting between them. CDR3 length: 14 amino acids. Whole-study results and caveats: There was clonal expansion of CD4+ and CD8+ blood T cells by week 6 at 0.1 to 3.0 mg/kg. Some of the nonresponding patients also showed low levels of normalized T-cell clonal expansion.

This receptor was obtained from an adult with an advanced solid tumor such as melanoma, head and neck, liver or kidney cancer. This specimen consisted of CD4+ or CD8+ T cells sorted from blood, obtained in a trial of the OX40 agonist ivuxolimab. The rearrangement joins TRBV5-4 to TRBJ2-5, with D possibly TRBD2 on 6 matching bases. The CDR3 DNA follows: TGTGCCAGCAGCCGATCCGGGGGAGGCGAGACCCAGTACTTC. Translated, it gives CASSRSGGGETQYF. Combining the CDR3 with reference TRBV5-4 and TRBJ2-5 gives the whole variable domain ETGVTQSPTHLIKTRGQQVTLRCSSQSGHNTVSWYQQALGQGPQFIFQYYREEENGRGNFPPRFSGLQFPNYSSELNVNALELDDSALYLCASSRSGGGETQYFGPGTRLLVL.